This T cell receptor (beta chain) was obtained from a study of PD-L1 blockade in urothelial cancer. Findings of the study overall: Durable-benefit patients showed greater tumor-associated blood clone expansion at 3 weeks.

Spiking each PCR with synthetic TCR analog templates was performed. Profiled with immunoSEQ multiplex PCR; TCRdb holds only in-frame clones, not every one. The repertoire holds about 43,000 clones, with roughly four fifths as singletons. Time point in this sample: peripheral blood 6 weeks after treatment start. The table lists this clone with a count of one. As yet, its antigen is unknown. The sequence derives from a man in his 60s with urothelial cancer. The material was PBMCs, obtained around atezolizumab (anti-PD-L1) treatment.

The CDR3 here is CASSFGQGGEQYF. DNA of the CDR3: TGCGCCAGCAGCTTCGGACAGGGGGGTGAGCAGTACTTC. The chain links TRBV5-1 to TRBJ2-7; TRBD1 matches at 10 bases. The CDR3 length is 13 residues. Trimming at V came to 2 bases and at J to 7 bases, leaving 3 bases not matched to a gene. CDR1 and CDR2 (germline): SGHRS, YFSETQ. Using reference TRBV5-1 and TRBJ2-7 for the parts outside the CDR3, the full variable domain is KAGVTQTPRYLIKTRGQQVTLSCSPISGHRSVSWYQQTPGQGLQFLFEYFSETQRNKGNFPGRFSGRQFSNSRSEMNVSTLELGDSALYLCASSFGQGGEQYFGPGTRLTVT.